This T cell receptor (beta chain) derives from a study of T cell responses to AZD1222 COVID-19 vaccine. Across the study: Second-dose intervals near 4 or 12 weeks were combined.

Study-level results: Vaccine-associated CD4 TCRs ranged over spike, dominating at 160-218 and 743-854. A rise in Spike-specific TCR breadth and depth followed two AZD1222 doses.

On this clone itself: Its antigen remains unknown.

Per germline, CDR1 SEHNR and CDR2 FQNEAQ (reference sequence). The CDR3 extends over 14 amino acids. After removal of 4 bases from V and 3 bases from J, the junction contained 6 bases not matched to a gene. The data were produced by immunoSEQ multiplex PCR, yet TCRdb's version contains in-frame clones alone and is incomplete. The table shows approximately 190,000 clones, with about nine tenths occurring only once. The rearrangement uses TRBV7-9 and TRBJ2-7, with 7 bases fitting TRBD1. Here the sequenced sample was peripheral blood, taken on day 0 of AZD1222 vaccination. The clonotype was recovered from an adult in good health. CDR3 sequence reads: CASSSGQAFYEQYF. The CDR3 bases are TGTGCCAGCAGCTCCGGACAGGCTTTCTACGAGCAGTACTTC.